One T cell receptor (beta chain) is described in this entry. What it recognizes is unknown. Controls came from buffy coats of healthy blood donors. Authors' analysis steps: The detection floor for productive clonotype frequency was 2.59 x 10-5. Sequencing used immunoSEQ multiplex PCR; TCRdb keeps in-frame clones, though not all of them. V, J and clone size are taken as reported in that table, and D and trimming were inferred from the DNA itself. The sample lists around 20,000 clones, 82% occurring once. The sample originates from a study of STAT5B mutations in CD4+ large granular lymphocyte leukemia. This CDR3 spans 14 amino acids. The germline V gene encodes CDR1 SGHAT and CDR2 FQNNGV. V was clipped by 1 base and J by 5 bases, with 11 bases between them. Points from the study as a whole: TRBV06-family usage was enriched in top patient clones (8/27) versus controls (2/35).

The sample consisted of CD4+ T cells from blood buffy coats. The source is a human donor in good health. The chain is built from TRBV11-2 and TRBJ2-5, with D perhaps being TRBD1 or TRBD2 (6 bases each). CDR3 in amino acids: CASSLGGGGETQYF. The CDR3 nucleotides read TGTGCCAGCAGCTTAGGCGGAGGGGGGGAGACCCAGTACTTC. Together with reference TRBV11-2 and TRBJ2-5, the CDR3 gives the full variable domain: EAGVAQSPRYKIIEKRQSVAFWCNPISGHATLYWYQQILGQGPKLLIQFQNNGVVDDSQLPKDRFSAERLKGVDSTLKIQPAKLEDSAVYLCASSLGGGGETQYFGPGTRLLVL.